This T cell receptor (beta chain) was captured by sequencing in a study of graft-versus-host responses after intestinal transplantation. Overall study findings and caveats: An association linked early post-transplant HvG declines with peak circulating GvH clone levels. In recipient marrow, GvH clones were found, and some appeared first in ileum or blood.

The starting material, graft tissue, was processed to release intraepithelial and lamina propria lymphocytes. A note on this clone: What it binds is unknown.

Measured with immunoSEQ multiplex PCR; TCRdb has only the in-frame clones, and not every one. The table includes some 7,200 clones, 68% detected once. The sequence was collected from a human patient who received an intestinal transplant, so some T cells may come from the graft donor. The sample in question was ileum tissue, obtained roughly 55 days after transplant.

CDR3 residues: CASRERGTGGFGDNSPLHF. For the CDR3, the DNA is TGTGCCAGCAGGGAAAGAGGGACAGGGGGGTTTGGAGATAATTCACCCCTCCACTTT. The chain joins TRBV6-1 to TRBJ1-6, with 11 bases that match TRBD1. This CDR3 spans 19 amino acids. Germline loops: CDR1 MNHNS, CDR2 SASEGT. J lost 5 bases, V lost 6 bases, and 15 bases had no gene match.